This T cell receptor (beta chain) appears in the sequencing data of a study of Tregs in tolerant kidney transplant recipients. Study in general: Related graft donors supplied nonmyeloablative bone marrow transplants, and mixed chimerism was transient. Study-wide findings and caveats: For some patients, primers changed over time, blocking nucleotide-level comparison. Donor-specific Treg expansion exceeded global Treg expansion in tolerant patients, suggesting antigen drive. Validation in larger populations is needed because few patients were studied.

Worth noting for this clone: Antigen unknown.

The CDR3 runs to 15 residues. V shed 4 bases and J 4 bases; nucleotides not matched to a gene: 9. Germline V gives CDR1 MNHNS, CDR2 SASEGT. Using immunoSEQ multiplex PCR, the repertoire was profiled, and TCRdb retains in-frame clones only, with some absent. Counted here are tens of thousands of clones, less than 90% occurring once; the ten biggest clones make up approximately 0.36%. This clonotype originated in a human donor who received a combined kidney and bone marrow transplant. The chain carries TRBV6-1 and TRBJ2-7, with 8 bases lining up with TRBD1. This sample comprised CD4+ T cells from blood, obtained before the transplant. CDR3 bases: TGTGCCAGCAGTGCCTCCGGGACAGGCGATTACGAGCAGTACTTC. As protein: CASSASGTGDYEQYF.